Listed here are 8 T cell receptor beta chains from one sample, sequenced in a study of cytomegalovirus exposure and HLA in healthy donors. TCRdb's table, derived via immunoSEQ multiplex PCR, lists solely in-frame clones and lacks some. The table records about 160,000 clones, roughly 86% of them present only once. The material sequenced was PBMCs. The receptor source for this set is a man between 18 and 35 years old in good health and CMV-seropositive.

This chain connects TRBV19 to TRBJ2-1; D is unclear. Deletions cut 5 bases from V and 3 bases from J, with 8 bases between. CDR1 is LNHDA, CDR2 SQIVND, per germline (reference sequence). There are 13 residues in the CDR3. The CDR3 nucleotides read TGTGCCAGTAGTGACTTCAACTACAATGAGCAGTTCTTC. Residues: CASSDFNYNEQFF.

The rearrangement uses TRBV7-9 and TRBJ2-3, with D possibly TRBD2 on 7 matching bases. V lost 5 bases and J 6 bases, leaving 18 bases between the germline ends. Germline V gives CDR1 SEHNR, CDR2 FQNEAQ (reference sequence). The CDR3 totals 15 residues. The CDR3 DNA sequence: TGTGCCAGCAGCCCTACTGGCGGGGGCCCCGATACGCAGTATTTT. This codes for CASSPTGGGPDTQYF.

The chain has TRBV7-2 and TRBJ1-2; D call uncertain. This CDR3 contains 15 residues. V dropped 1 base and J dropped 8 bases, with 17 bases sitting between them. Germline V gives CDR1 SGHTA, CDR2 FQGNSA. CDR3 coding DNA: TGTGCCAGCAGCTTAGGTTTAGTTGTGGCGGGCGGCTACACCTTC. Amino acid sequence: CASSLGLVVAGGYTF. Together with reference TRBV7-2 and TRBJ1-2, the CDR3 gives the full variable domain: GAGVSQSPSNKVTEKGKDVELRCDPISGHTALYWYRQSLGQGLEFLIYFQGNSAPDKSGLPSDRFSAERTGGSVSTLTIQRTQQEDSAVYLCASSLGLVVAGGYTFGSGTRLTVV.

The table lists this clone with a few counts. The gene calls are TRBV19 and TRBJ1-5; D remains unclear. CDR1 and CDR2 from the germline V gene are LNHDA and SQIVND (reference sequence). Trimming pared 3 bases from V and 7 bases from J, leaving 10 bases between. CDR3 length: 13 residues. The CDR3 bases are TGTGCCAGTAGTATCCCCTGGGAGCAGCCCCAGCATTTT. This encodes CASSIPWEQPQHF.

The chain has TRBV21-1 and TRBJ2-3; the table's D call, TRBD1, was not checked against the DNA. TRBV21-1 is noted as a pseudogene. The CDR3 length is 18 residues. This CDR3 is CASSPLPWRTPSTDTQYF. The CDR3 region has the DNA TGTGCCAGCAGCCCCCTCCCCTGGCGGACACCTAGCACAGATACGCAGTATTTT.

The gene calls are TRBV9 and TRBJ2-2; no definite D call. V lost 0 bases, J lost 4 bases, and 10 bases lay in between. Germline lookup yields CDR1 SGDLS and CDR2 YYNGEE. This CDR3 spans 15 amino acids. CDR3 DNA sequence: TGTGCCAGCAGCGTAGATCCTAGAGCCACCGGGGAGCTGTTTTTT. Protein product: CASSVDPRATGELFF.

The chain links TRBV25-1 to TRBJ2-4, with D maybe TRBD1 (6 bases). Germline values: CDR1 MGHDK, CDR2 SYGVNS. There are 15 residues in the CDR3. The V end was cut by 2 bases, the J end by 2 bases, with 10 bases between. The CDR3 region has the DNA TGTGCCAGCAGTGAAAGGGGGTTACCCAAAAACATTCAGTACTTC. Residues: CASSERGLPKNIQYF. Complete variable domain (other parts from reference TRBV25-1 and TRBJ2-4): EADIYQTPRYLVIGTGKKITLECSQTMGHDKMYWYQQDPGMELHLIHYSYGVNSTEKGDLSSESTVSRIRTEHFPLTLESARPSHTSQYLCASSERGLPKNIQYFGAGTRLSVL.

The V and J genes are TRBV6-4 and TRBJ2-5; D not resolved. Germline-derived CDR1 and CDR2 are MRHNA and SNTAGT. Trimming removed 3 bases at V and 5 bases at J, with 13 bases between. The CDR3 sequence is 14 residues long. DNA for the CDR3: TGTGCCAGCAGTGAAAAGACTTCGTGGGAGACCCAGTACTTC. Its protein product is CASSEKTSWETQYF.